In this sample, the clone carrying this TCR beta chain is medium-sized (0.01 to 0.1%). The sample comes from a study of blood T cell repertoires in COVID-19. Study-wide background: Whether acute or convalescent, the COVID-19 samples came from the United States, Italy and Spain. T cells, B-cell-depleted T cells, or PBMCs supplied cDNA or gDNA.

Generated by immunoSEQ multiplex PCR, the TCRdb table keeps only in-frame clones and is missing some. The sample shows 100,000 to 150,000 clones, approximately 79% of them seen only once. The source material was PBMCs or T cells enriched from blood (not recorded which). The sequence came from a man in his forties or fifties with acute COVID-19.

CDR3: CASSDTQINGYTF. For the CDR3, the DNA is TGTGCCAGCAGTGATACGCAGATAAATGGCTACACCTTC. The chain couples TRBV2 to TRBJ1-2, with D uncertain. CDR1 and CDR2 from the germline V gene are SNHLY and FYNNEI. Deletions cut 3 bases from V and 6 bases from J, with 11 bases between. The CDR3 has 13 amino acids.